This T cell receptor beta chain was obtained from a study of blood T cell repertoires in COVID-19. Per the original data handling: Amplification from reference gene primers served as the basis for estimated nucleated cell counts. Data came from immunoSEQ multiplex PCR; TCRdb stores just in-frame clones and leaves some out. Clone size and V and J calls were adopted from that table, with D and trimming inferred from the DNA. The sample holds roughly 73,000 clones; roughly 82% are singletons and the top ten take approximately 1.7%. The CDR3 runs to 13 residues. Germline V gives CDR1 MNHEY, CDR2 SMNVEV (reference sequence). Trimming pared 5 bases from V and 6 bases from J, leaving 13 bases between.

The source material was peripheral blood. The TCR sequence derives from a woman aged 60-75 years with acute or convalescent COVID-19. The chain links TRBV27 to TRBJ1-2, with D perhaps TRBD1 (6 bases). The CDR3 protein is CASSRAGGHGYTF. Here the CDR3 DNA reads TGTGCCAGCAGTAGAGCGGGGGGCCATGGCTACACCTTC.